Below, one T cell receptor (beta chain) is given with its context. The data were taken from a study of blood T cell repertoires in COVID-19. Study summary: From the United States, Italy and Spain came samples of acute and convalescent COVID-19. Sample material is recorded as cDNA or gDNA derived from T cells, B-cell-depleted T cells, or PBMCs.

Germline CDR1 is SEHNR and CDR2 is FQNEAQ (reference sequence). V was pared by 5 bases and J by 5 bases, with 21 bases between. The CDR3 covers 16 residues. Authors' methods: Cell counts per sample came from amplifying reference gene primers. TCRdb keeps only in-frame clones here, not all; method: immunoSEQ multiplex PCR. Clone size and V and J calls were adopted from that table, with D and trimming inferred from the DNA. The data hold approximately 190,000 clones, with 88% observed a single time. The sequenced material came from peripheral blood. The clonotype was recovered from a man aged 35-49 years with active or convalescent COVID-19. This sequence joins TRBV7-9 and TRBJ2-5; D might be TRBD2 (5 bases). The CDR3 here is CASSNNRAPREETQYF. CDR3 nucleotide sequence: TGTGCCAGCAGCAATAACCGGGCCCCAAGGGAGGAGACCCAGTACTTC.